The 6 T cell receptor beta chains presented below share a single source sample, sequenced in a study of cytomegalovirus exposure and HLA in healthy donors. 60 Vbeta and 13 Jbeta primers were used in PCR. Sequencing used immunoSEQ multiplex PCR; TCRdb keeps in-frame clones, though not all of them. The table has some 210,000 clones, over 70% seen once. The sequencing input was PBMCs. Every receptor here comes from a man aged 25 to 40 in good health and CMV-seronegative.

V is TRBV13 and J is TRBJ2-7, with 12 positions matching TRBD2. Germline V gene data show CDR1 as PRHDT and CDR2 as FYEKMQ (reference sequence). This CDR3 comprises 15 residues. With 5 bases clipped from V and 7 bases from J, the junction kept 9 bases outside the gene matches. The CDR3 DNA reads as TGTGCCAGCAGCGTCGGACTAGCGGGGATGTATGAGCAGTACTTC. Translation gives CASSVGLAGMYEQYF.

A remark on this clone: At one boundary the junction diverges from the germline segment, which might be a read error. The chain links TRBV4-1 to TRBJ2-7; 7 nucleotides match TRBD1. Germline assignment: CDR1 MGHRA and CDR2 YSYEKL. This CDR3 is 13 amino acids long. The CDR3 DNA is TGCGCCAGCAGTCAAGACAGGGCCTACGAGCAGTACTTC. Protein: CASSQDRAYEQYF.

The chain uses TRBV19 and TRBJ1-5, with D possibly TRBD1 on 6 matching bases. CDR3 length equals 15 residues. V was pared by 7 bases and J by 3 bases, with 16 bases between. CDR1 LNHDA and CDR2 SQIVND come from the germline V gene (reference sequence). The CDR3 DNA reads TGTGCCAGTACCGATCGGACAGCGGACAATCAGCCCCAGCATTTT. Its protein is CASTDRTADNQPQHF.

The gene calls are TRBV6-6 and TRBJ2-1; 11 bases agree with TRBD2. The CDR3 has 15 residues. J was trimmed by 6 bases and V by 5 bases; bases with no gene match: 6. The germline V gene has CDR1 MNHNY and CDR2 SVGAGI (reference sequence). Written as DNA, the CDR3 is TGTGCCAGCAGTCTACTAGCGGGGGCGGTCAATGAGCAGTTCTTC. It translates to CASSLLAGAVNEQFF.

The chain combines TRBV4-3 with TRBJ2-5, with TRBD1 matching over 9 bases. J gave up 5 bases and V 4 bases, and 5 bases lay outside the gene matches. Germline V gene sequence: CDR1 LGHNA, CDR2 YSLEER. The CDR3 length is 14 residues. The CDR3 bases are TGCGCCAGCAGCCTACAGGGGGCGCGGGAGACCCAGTACTTC. Protein sequence: CASSLQGARETQYF.

This chain joins TRBV27 and TRBJ2-2; 9 bases align to TRBD2. The V gene end was trimmed by 2 bases and the J gene end by 5 bases; junction bases not matched to a gene: 3. CDR3 size: 15 residues. Germline assignment: CDR1 MNHEY and CDR2 SMNVEV (reference sequence). Here the CDR3 reads CASSLSLAGTGELFF. The CDR3 bases are TGTGCCAGCAGTTTAAGCCTAGCGGGGACCGGGGAGCTGTTTTTT.